These 4 T cell receptor beta chains were sequenced from one sample in a study of T cell responses to AZD1222 COVID-19 vaccine (dated by TCRdb to the early 2020s). The receptor library was made with the immunoSEQ multiplex PCR assay. The source is immuneACCESS, and TCRdb retained only in-frame sequences with V and J called. Part of the clones is not carried over; for the studies checked, unresolved V genes explain less than half of this, and the remainder is unexplained. Recorded for this sample are roughly 150,000 clones; under 90% of them occurred a single time. Of the sample, under 2% is held by the ten largest clones. Explained via the paper, the time point label denotes: about 28 days (+/-7) after the second vaccine dose. Sequences were derived from peripheral blood, sampled 28 days after the second AZD1222 dose. These receptors originate from an adult who received the AZD1222 COVID-19 vaccine.

The chain is built from TRBV11-3 and TRBJ2-1; 7 nucleotides align to TRBD1. This CDR3 is built from 14 residues. CDR1 is SGHNT and CDR2 is YENEEA in the germline V gene. Trimming removed 5 bases from V and 5 bases from J; junction bases left unmatched: 6. The CDR3 DNA is TGTGCCAGCAGCCCAGGGGACAGAGACAATGAGCAGTTCTTC. Translating gives CASSPGDRDNEQFF.

The V gene is TRBV28, the J gene TRBJ2-7, with D uncertain. The germline V gene encodes CDR1 MDHEN and CDR2 SYDVKM. This CDR3 region has 14 residues. V was clipped by 4 bases and J by 0 bases, with 10 bases between them. The CDR3 DNA follows: TGTGCCAGCAGTTCTTACGGGTTCTCCTACGAGCAGTACTTC. Translation: CASSSYGFSYEQYF.

J is TRBJ2-1 and V is TRBV11-3, with 8 nucleotides matching TRBD1. The ends lost 4 bases at V and 15 bases at J; junction bases unmatched: 14. The CDR3 totals 14 residues. Per the germline V gene, CDR1 is SGHNT and CDR2 is YENEEA. The CDR3 nucleotides are TGTGCCAGCAGCTCCAGACAGGGGCCTTCCGAACTGTTCTTC. Translating it yields CASSSRQGPSELFF.

The chain combines TRBV28 with TRBJ2-5; TRBD1 matches 8 bases. Germline CDR1 and CDR2: MDHEN and SYDVKM. V gave up 4 bases and J gave up 2 bases; unmatched junction bases: 3. The CDR3 is made up of 14 amino acids. CDR3 DNA sequence: TGTGCCAGCAGTTCGGGACAGGCTCAAGAGACCCAGTACTTC. It is translated as CASSSGQAQETQYF.